This is a list of T cell receptor beta chains from one sample in a study of blood T cell repertoires in COVID-19. Here immunoSEQ multiplex PCR was the method, and the copy in TCRdb shows in-frame clones only, minus some. The table lists about 140,000 clones, 88% of them singletons. The sample was peripheral blood. These receptor sequences come from a man between 60 and 75 years old with active or convalescent COVID-19. CDR3s include the opening cysteine and the closing phenylalanine or tryptophan. Each record gives: CDR3 protein, CDR3 DNA, D gene, clone size, J gene, V gene. A D gene is named only where the DNA matches it firmly. Clone size appears in some rows only: once, few, many, or a class for an expanded clone.

cdr3_aa: CASSITGSQSPLHF
cdr3_nt: TGTGCCAGTAGTATCACAGGTTCACAATCACCCCTCCACTTT
d_call: NA
clone_size: NA
j_call: TRBJ1-6
v_call: TRBV19

cdr3_aa: CATSDTGTGNEKLFF
cdr3_nt: TGTGCCACCAGTGACACCGGGACAGGGAACGAAAAACTGTTTTTT
d_call: TRBD1
clone_size: NA
j_call: TRBJ1-4
v_call: TRBV24-1

cdr3_aa: CASSPWQPGSYEQYF
cdr3_nt: TGTGCCAGCAGCCCCTGGCAGCCAGGCTCCTACGAGCAGTACTTC
d_call: NA
clone_size: few
j_call: TRBJ2-7
v_call: TRBV7-9

cdr3_aa: CAWSIGDRVLDEQFF
cdr3_nt: TGTGCCTGGAGTATAGGGGACAGGGTGCTCGATGAGCAGTTCTTC
d_call: TRBD1
clone_size: NA
j_call: TRBJ2-1
v_call: TRBV30

cdr3_aa: CAISESTRLRPDTQYF
cdr3_nt: TGTGCCATCAGTGAGTCGACCAGATTGCGGCCCGATACGCAGTATTTT
d_call: NA
clone_size: NA
j_call: TRBJ2-3
v_call: TRBV10-3

cdr3_aa: CASISSAQGLNEKLFF
cdr3_nt: TGTGCCAGCATCTCCTCCGCCCAGGGCCTTAATGAAAAACTGTTTTTT
d_call: NA
clone_size: NA
j_call: TRBJ1-4
v_call: TRBV28

cdr3_aa: CASSFSGSVGEQYF
cdr3_nt: TGTGCCAGCAGCTTTAGCGGGAGTGTTGGCGAGCAGTACTTC
d_call: TRBD2
clone_size: NA
j_call: TRBJ2-7
v_call: TRBV7-9

cdr3_aa: CASSLGGSVDSQYF
cdr3_nt: TGTGCCAGCAGCTTAGGGGGCTCGGTTGACTCCCAGTACTTC
d_call: NA
clone_size: NA
j_call: TRBJ2-5
v_call: TRBV7-2

cdr3_aa: CASSLGLLDYEQYF
cdr3_nt: TGTGCCAGCAGCTTAGGCCTGTTAGACTACGAGCAGTACTTC
d_call: NA
clone_size: NA
j_call: TRBJ2-7
v_call: TRBV7-8

cdr3_aa: CSVLSGDRASGYTF
cdr3_nt: TGCAGCGTCCTATCGGGGGACAGGGCTTCTGGCTACACCTTC
d_call: TRBD1
clone_size: NA
j_call: TRBJ1-2
v_call: TRBV29-1

cdr3_aa: CASSWGSGRASGQETQYF
cdr3_nt: TGTGCCAGCAGCTGGGGTAGCGGGAGGGCCTCGGGCCAAGAGACCCAGTACTTC
d_call: TRBD2
clone_size: NA
j_call: TRBJ2-5
v_call: TRBV7-8

cdr3_aa: CASSVVGQGKDGEQFF
cdr3_nt: TGTGCCAGCAGCGTAGTGGGACAGGGGAAGGACGGTGAGCAGTTCTTC
d_call: TRBD1
clone_size: once
j_call: TRBJ2-1
v_call: TRBV9

cdr3_aa: CASRPTSGSHNEQFF
cdr3_nt: TGTGCCAGCAGACCGACTAGCGGGTCCCACAATGAGCAGTTCTTC
d_call: TRBD2
clone_size: once
j_call: TRBJ2-1
v_call: TRBV28

cdr3_aa: CASSLWLENYEQYF
cdr3_nt: TGTGCCAGCAGTTTATGGTTGGAGAACTACGAGCAGTACTTC
d_call: NA
clone_size: NA
j_call: TRBJ2-7
v_call: TRBV28

cdr3_aa: CATSRGASPLYEQYF
cdr3_nt: TGTGCCACCAGCAGAGGCGCGTCTCCCCTCTACGAGCAGTACTTC
d_call: NA
clone_size: NA
j_call: TRBJ2-7
v_call: TRBV15

cdr3_aa: CATRSGRGTGELFF
cdr3_nt: TGTGCCACCAGAAGCGGGCGTGGAACCGGGGAGCTGTTTTTT
d_call: NA
clone_size: NA
j_call: TRBJ2-2
v_call: TRBV24-1

cdr3_aa: CASSSGTGNTF
cdr3_nt: TGTGCCAGCAGCTCCGGGACAGGGAACACCTTC
d_call: TRBD1
clone_size: NA
j_call: TRBJ1-2
v_call: TRBV7-9

cdr3_aa: CASSPNQAQDLNTEAFF
cdr3_nt: TGTGCCAGCTCCCCGAACCAGGCTCAGGATCTGAACACTGAAGCTTTCTTT
d_call: NA
clone_size: NA
j_call: TRBJ1-1
v_call: TRBV18

cdr3_aa: CASSQEAGTRYYEQYF
cdr3_nt: TGCGCCAGCAGCCAAGAGGCAGGGACACGGTACTACGAGCAGTACTTC
d_call: NA
clone_size: NA
j_call: TRBJ2-7
v_call: TRBV4-1

cdr3_aa: CASLRTGGKRSNQPQHF
cdr3_nt: TGTGCCAGTCTGAGGACAGGGGGCAAAAGGAGCAATCAGCCCCAGCATTTT
d_call: TRBD1
clone_size: NA
j_call: TRBJ1-5
v_call: TRBV19

cdr3_aa: CASSSTSGRVDTQYF
cdr3_nt: TGTGCCAGCAGTTCGACTAGCGGGAGGGTAGATACGCAGTATTTT
d_call: TRBD2
clone_size: once
j_call: TRBJ2-3
v_call: TRBV6-5

cdr3_aa: CASSYSQLAGGEQFF
cdr3_nt: TGTGCCAGCAGTTACTCGCAACTAGCGGGAGGTGAGCAGTTCTTC
d_call: TRBD2
clone_size: NA
j_call: TRBJ2-1
v_call: TRBV6-2/TRBV6-3

cdr3_aa: CATSDPLGQGRQETQYF
cdr3_nt: TGTGCCACCAGTGACCCCTTGGGACAGGGCAGACAAGAGACCCAGTACTTC
d_call: TRBD1
clone_size: NA
j_call: TRBJ2-5
v_call: TRBV24-1